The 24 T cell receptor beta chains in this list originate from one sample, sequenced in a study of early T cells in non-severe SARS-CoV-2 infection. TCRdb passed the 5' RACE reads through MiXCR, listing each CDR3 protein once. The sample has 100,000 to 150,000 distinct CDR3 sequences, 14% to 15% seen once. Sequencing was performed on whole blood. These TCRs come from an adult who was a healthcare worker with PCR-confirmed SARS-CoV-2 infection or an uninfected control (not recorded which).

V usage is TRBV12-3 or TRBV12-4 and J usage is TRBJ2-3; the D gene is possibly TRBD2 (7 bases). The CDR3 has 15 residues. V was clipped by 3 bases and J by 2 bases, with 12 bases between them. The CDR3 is CASSFAGAYTDTQYF. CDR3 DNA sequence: TGTGCCAGCAGTTTCGCGGGGGCCTACACAGATACGCAGTATTTT.

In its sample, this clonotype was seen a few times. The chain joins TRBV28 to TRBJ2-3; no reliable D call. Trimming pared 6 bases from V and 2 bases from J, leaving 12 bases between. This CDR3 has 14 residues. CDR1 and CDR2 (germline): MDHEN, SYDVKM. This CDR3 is CASRPTASTDTQYF. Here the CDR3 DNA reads TGTGCCAGCAGGCCGACGGCTTCCACAGATACGCAGTATTTT.

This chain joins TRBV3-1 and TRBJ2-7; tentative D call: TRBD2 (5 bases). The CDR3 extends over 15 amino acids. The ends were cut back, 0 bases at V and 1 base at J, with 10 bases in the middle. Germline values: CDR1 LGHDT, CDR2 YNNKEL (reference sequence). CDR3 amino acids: CASSQELRRSYEQYF. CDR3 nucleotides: TGTGCCAGCAGCCAAGAACTGAGGAGGTCCTACGAGCAGTACTTC.

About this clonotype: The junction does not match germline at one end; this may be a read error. The CDR3: CASSLGISGVDTQNF. In nucleotides, the CDR3 is TGTGCCAGCAGCTTGGGGATTAGCGGGGTAGATACGCAGAATTTT. J is TRBJ2-3 and V is TRBV5-8; the match to TRBD2 covers 8 bases. Germline loops: CDR1 SGHTS, CDR2 YDEGEE. This CDR3 has 15 amino acids.

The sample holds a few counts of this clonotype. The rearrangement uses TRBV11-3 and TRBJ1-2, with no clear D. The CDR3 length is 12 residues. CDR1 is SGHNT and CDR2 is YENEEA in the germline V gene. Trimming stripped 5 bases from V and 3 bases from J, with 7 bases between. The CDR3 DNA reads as TGTGCCAGCAGCGTTACTTACTATGGCTACACCTTC. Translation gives CASSVTYYGYTF.

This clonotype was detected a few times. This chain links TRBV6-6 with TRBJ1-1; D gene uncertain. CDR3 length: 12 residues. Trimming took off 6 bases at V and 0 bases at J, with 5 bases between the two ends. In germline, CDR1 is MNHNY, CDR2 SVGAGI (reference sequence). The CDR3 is CASSALNTEAFF. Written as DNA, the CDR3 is TGTGCCAGCAGCGCTCTGAACACTGAAGCTTTCTTT.

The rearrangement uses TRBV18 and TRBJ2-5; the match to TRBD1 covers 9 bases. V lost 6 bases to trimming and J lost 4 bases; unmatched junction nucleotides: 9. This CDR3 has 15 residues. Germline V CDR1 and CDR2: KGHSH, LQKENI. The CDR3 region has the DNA TGTGCCAGCTCCCCTGGGACAGGGAACGGAGAGACCCAGTACTTC. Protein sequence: CASSPGTGNGETQYF.

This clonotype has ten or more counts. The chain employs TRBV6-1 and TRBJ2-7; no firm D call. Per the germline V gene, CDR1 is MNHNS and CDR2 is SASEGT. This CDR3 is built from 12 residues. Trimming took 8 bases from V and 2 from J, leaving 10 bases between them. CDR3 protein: CASPDPTYEQYF. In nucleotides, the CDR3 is TGTGCCAGCCCTGACCCAACCTACGAGCAGTACTTC.

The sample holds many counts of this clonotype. This CDR3 reads CASSLEGVGDRLPEKLFF. CDR3 DNA: TGTGCCAGCAGCTTAGAAGGAGTTGGGGACAGGCTTCCTGAAAAACTGTTTTTT. V and J are TRBV7-8 and TRBJ1-4; 8 nucleotides match TRBD1. With V trimmed by 1 base and J by 7 bases, 14 bases remained unmatched. Looked up from germline, CDR1 is SGHVS and CDR2 is FQNEAQ. The CDR3 extends over 18 amino acids.

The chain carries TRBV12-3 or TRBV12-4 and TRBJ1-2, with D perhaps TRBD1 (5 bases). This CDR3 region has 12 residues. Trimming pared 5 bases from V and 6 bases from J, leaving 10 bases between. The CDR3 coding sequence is TGTGCCAGCAGTAATTCAGGGAATGGCTACACCTTC. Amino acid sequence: CASSNSGNGYTF.

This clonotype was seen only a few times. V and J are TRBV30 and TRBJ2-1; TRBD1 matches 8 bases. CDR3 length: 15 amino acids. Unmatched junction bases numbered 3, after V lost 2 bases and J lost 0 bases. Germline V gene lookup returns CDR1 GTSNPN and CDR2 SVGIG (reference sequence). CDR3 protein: CAWSIGQGSYNEQFF. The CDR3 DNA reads TGTGCCTGGAGTATCGGACAGGGCTCCTACAATGAGCAGTTCTTC.

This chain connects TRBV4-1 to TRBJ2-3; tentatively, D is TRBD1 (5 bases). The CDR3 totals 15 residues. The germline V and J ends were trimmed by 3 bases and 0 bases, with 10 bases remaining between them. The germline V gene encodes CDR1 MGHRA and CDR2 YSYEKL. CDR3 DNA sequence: TGCGCCAGCAGCCAGAAGGACATAAGCACAGATACGCAGTATTTT. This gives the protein CASSQKDISTDTQYF.

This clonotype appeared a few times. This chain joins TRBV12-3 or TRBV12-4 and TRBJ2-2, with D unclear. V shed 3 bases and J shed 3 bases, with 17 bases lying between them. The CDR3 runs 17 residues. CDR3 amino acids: CASSFSFGRLDTGELFF. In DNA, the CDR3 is TGTGCCAGCAGTTTCAGTTTCGGTCGGCTGGACACCGGGGAGCTGTTTTTT.

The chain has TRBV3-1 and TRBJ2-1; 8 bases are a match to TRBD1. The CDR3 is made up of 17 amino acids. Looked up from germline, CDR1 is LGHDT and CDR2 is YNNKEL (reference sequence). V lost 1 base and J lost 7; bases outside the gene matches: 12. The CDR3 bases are TGTGCCAGCAGCCAAGGACTACCGGGACAGGCGAGGAATGAGCAGTTCTTC. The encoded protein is CASSQGLPGQARNEQFF.

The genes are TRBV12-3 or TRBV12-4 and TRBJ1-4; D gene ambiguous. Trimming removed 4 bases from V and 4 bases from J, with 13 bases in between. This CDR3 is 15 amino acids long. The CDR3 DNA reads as TGTGCCAGCAGTTCTGATGGTAGTAGTAATGAAAAACTGTTTTTT. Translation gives CASSSDGSSNEKLFF.

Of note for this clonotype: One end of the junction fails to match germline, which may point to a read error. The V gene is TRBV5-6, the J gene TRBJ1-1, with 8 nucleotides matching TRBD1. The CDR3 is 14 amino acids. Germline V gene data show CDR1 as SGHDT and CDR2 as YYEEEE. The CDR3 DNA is TGTCCCAGCAGCCGTGACAGGGGAAACACTGAAGCTTTCTTT. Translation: CPSSRDRGNTEAFF.

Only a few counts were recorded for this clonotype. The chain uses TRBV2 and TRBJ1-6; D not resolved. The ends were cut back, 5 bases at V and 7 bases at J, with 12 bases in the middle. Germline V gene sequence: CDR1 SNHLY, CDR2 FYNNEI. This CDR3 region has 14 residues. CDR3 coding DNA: TGTGCCAGCAGTCCTGGGGTCCGGAATTCACCCCTCCACTTT. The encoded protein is CASSPGVRNSPLHF.

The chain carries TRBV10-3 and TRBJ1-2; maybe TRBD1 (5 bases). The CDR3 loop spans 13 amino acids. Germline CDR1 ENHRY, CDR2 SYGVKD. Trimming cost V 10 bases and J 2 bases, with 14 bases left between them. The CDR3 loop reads CATAPGLNYGYTF. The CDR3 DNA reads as TGTGCCACCGCACCAGGGCTGAACTATGGCTACACCTTC.

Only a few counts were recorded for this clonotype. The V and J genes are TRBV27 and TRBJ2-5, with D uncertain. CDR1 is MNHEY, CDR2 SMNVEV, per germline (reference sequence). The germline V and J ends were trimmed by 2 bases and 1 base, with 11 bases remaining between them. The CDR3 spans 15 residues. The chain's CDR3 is CASSLGLRSQETQYF. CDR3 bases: TGTGCCAGCAGTTTAGGGCTCCGGAGCCAAGAGACCCAGTACTTC.

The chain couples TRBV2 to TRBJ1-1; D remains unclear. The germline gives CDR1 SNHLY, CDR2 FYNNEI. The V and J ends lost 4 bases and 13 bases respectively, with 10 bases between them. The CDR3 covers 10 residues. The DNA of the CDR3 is TGTGCCAGCAGTGCTCAAAAAGTTTTCTTT. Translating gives CASSAQKVFF.

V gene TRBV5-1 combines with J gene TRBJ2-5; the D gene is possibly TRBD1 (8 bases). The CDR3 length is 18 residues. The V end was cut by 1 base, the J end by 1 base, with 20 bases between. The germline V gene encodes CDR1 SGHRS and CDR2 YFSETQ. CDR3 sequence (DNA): TGCGCCAGCAGCTTGAATTACAGGGGGGGAAGCCTCCAAGAGACCCAGTACTTC. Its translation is CASSLNYRGGSLQETQYF.

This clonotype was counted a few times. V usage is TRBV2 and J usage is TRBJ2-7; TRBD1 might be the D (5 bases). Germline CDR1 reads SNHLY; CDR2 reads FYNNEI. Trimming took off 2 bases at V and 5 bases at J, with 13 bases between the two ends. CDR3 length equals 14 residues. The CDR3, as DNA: TGTGCCAGCAGTGAAAATCCAGGGAACCACGAGCAGTACTTC. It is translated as CASSENPGNHEQYF.

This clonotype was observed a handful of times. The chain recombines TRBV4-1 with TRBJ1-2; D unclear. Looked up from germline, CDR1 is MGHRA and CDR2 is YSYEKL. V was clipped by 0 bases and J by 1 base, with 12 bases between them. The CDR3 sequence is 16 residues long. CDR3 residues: CASSQDYEGSNYGYTF. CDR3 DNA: TGCGCCAGCAGCCAAGATTACGAGGGCAGTAACTATGGCTACACCTTC.

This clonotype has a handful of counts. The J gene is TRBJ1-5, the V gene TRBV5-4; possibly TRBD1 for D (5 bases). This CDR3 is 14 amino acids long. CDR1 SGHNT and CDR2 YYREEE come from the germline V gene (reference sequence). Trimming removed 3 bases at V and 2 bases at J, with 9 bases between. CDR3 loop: CASSSGGGNQPQHF. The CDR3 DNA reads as TGTGCCAGCAGCTCGGGGGGGGGCAATCAGCCCCAGCATTTT.